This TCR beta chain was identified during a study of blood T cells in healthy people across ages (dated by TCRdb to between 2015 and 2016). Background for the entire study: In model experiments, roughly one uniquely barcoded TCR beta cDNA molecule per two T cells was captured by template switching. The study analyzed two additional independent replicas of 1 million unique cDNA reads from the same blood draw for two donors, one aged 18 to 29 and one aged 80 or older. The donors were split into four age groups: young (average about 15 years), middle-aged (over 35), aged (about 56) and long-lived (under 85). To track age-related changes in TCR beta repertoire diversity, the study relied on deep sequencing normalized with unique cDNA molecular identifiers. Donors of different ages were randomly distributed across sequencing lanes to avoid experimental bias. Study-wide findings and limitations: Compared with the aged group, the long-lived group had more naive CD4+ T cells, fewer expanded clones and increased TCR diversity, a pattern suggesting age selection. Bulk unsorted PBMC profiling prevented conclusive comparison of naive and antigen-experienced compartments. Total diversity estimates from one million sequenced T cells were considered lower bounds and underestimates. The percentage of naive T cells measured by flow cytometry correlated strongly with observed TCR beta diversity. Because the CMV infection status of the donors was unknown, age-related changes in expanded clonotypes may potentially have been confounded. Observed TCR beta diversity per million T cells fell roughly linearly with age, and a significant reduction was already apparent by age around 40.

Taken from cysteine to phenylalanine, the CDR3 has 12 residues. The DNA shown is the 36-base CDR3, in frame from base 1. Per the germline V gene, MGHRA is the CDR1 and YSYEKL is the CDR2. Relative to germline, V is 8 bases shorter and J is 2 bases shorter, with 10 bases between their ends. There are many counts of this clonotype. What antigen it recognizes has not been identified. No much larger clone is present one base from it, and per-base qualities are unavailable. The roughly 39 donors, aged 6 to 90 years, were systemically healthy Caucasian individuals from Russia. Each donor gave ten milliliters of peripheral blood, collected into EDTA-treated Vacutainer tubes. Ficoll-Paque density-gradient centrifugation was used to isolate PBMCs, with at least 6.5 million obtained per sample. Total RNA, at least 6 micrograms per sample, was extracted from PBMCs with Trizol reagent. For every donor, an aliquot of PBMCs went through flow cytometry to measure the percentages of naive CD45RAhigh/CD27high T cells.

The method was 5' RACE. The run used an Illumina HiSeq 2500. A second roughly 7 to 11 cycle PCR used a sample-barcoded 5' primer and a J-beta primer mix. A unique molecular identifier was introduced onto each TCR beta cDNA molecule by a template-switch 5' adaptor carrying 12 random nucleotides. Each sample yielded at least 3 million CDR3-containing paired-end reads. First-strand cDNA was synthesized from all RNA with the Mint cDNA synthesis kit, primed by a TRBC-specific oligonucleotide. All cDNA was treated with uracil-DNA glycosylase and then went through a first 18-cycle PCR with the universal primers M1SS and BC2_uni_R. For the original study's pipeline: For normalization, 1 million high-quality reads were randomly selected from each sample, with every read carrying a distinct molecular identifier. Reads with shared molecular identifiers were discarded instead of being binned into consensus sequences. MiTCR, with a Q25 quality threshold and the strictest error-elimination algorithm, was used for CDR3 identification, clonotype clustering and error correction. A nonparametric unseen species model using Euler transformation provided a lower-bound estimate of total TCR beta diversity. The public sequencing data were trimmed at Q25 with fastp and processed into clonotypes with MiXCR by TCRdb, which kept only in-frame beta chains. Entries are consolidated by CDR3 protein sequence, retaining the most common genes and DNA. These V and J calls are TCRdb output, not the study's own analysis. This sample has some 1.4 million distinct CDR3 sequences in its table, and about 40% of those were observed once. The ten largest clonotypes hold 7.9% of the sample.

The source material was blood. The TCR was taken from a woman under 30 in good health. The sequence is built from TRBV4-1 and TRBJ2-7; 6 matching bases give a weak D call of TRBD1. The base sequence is TGCGCCAGCCGAGGACAGACCTACGAGCAGTACTTC. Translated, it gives CASRGQTYEQYF.